This TCR beta chain stems from a study of blood T cell repertoires in COVID-19. Study overall: Donors in the United States, Italy and Spain gave samples during acute or convalescent COVID-19.

The trim removed 8 bases at V and 2 bases at J, leaving 7 bases unmatched. Looked up from germline, CDR1 is ENHRY and CDR2 is SYGVKD. This CDR3 region has 17 residues. The Seattle site enrolled patients during active infection and followed them longitudinally. The repertoire was sequenced with immunoSEQ multiplex PCR; TCRdb's copy has only in-frame clones and lacks some. This sample yields approximately 330,000 clones, of which 90% are seen a single time; under 1.1% belongs to the top ten. V and J are TRBV10-3 and TRBJ2-2; 14 nucleotides match TRBD2. The sequence was obtained from a woman in her thirties or forties with COVID-19, enrolled during active disease. Sample: peripheral blood. The CDR3, as DNA: TGTGCCATCTTCCCCGGGACTAGCGGGGGTAACACCGGGGAGCTGTTTTTT. Its protein product is CAIFPGTSGGNTGELFF.